The 30 T cell receptor beta chains listed next were all sequenced from one sample in a study of cytotoxic CD8 clonotypes in ibrutinib-treated CLL. Profiling relied on immunoSEQ multiplex PCR, and the TCRdb table lists in-frame clones only, not all of them. The repertoire holds fewer than 35,000 clones, with about 70% as singletons. Sequenced material: PBMCs, taken before ibrutinib treatment. Receptors originate from a human donor with chronic lymphocytic leukemia.

V usage is TRBV2 and J usage is TRBJ1-2; TRBD1 matches 9 bases. This CDR3 is built from 15 residues. Germline V gives CDR1 SNHLY, CDR2 FYNNEI. V dropped 2 bases and J dropped 6; count of bases not matched to a gene: 7. CDR3 protein: CASSETRTGVHGYTF. DNA of the CDR3: TGTGCCAGCAGTGAAACTCGGACAGGGGTACATGGCTACACCTTC.

This clone was detected only a few times. This chain uses TRBV12-5 with TRBJ1-5, with D maybe TRBD1 (6 bases). V lost 1 base and J lost 1, with 20 bases in between. The germline gives CDR1 LGHNT, CDR2 FRNRAP. The CDR3 contains 19 residues. CDR3 nucleotide sequence: TGTGCTAGTGGTTTGGGCAACCGGGACACCAGGGTAAGCAATCAGCCCCAGCATTTT. Its translation: CASGLGNRDTRVSNQPQHF.

This clone was counted a few times. The V call is TRBV7-9, the J call TRBJ1-2, with 9 bases matching TRBD1. This CDR3 spans 15 amino acids. Germline values: CDR1 SEHNR, CDR2 FQNEAQ (reference sequence). With V trimmed by 4 bases and J by 3 bases, 6 bases remained unmatched. The CDR3 loop reads CASSSGTGKHYGYTF. The CDR3 bases are TGTGCCAGCAGCTCCGGGACAGGGAAACACTATGGCTACACCTTC.

DNA of the CDR3: TGTGCCAGCATCAAGCCTGGAGCCTACGAGCAGTACTTC. Its protein is CASIKPGAYEQYF. This sequence joins TRBV27 and TRBJ2-5; D is unclear. Near its end, the DNA agrees better with TRBJ2-7, so the J call may be wrong. Per the germline V gene, CDR1 is MNHEY and CDR2 is SMNVEV (reference sequence). This CDR3 has 13 residues.

The rearrangement links TRBV19 to TRBJ2-5, with 8 bases that match TRBD2. Germline CDR1 is LNHDA and CDR2 is SQIVND (reference sequence). This CDR3 contains 14 residues. Trimming removed 2 bases from V and 4 bases from J; junction bases left unmatched: 3. CDR3 amino acids: CASSISGGRETQYF. Here the CDR3 DNA reads TGTGCCAGTAGTATATCGGGGGGGCGAGAGACCCAGTACTTC.

The genes are TRBV18 and TRBJ1-4, with TRBD1 identical over 7 bases. V shed 2 bases and J 4 bases; nucleotides not matched to a gene: 13. Germline lookup yields CDR1 KGHSH and CDR2 LQKENI. The CDR3 is 18 residues long. CDR3 nucleotide sequence: TGTGCCAGCTCACCAATGCCGGGACAGCTGCTGGTTAATGAAAAACTGTTTTTT. It codes for CASSPMPGQLLVNEKLFF.

In the case of this clone: At one of its ends the junction is not consistent with the germline gene, which may arise from a read error. The chain carries TRBV27 and TRBJ1-2, with 8 bases fitting TRBD1. The CDR3 covers 17 residues. CDR1 MNHEY and CDR2 SMNVEV come from the germline V gene (reference sequence). The CDR3 region has the DNA TGTGCCAGCAGTTTTACTCGGTCAGGGGGCTCCAGCTATAGCTACACCTTC. This encodes CASSFTRSGGSSYSYTF.

The chain joins TRBV2 to TRBJ1-5, with 7 bases matching TRBD1. The germline gives CDR1 SNHLY, CDR2 FYNNEI. This CDR3 is built from 12 residues. The ends lost 9 bases at V and 5 bases at J; junction bases unmatched: 4. The CDR3 here is CASHRGDQPQHF. As DNA, the CDR3 is TGTGCCAGTCACAGGGGCGATCAGCCCCAGCATTTT. Full variable domain (missing parts from reference TRBV2 and TRBJ1-5): EPEVTQTPSHQVTQMGQEVILRCVPISNHLYFYWYRQILGQKVEFLVSFYNNEISEKSEIFDDQFSVERPDGSNFTLKIRSTKLEDSAMYFCASHRGDQPQHFGDGTRLSIL.

In this sample, this clone turned up a few times. This chain connects TRBV15 to TRBJ2-3; 7 nucleotides agree with TRBD2. The trim removed 1 base at V and 2 bases at J, leaving 9 bases unmatched. This CDR3 region has 17 residues. Germline CDR1 LNHNV, CDR2 YYDKDF (reference sequence). The CDR3 DNA reads TGTGCCACCAGCAGAGTGGGGGGAGGGCCTTTCACAGATACGCAGTATTTT. This sequence encodes CATSRVGGGPFTDTQYF.

The chain employs TRBV4-3 and TRBJ1-1; D remains unclear. Germline CDR1 reads LGHNA; CDR2 reads YSLEER. The ends were cut back, 4 bases at V and 1 base at J, with 10 bases in the middle. The CDR3 covers 14 residues. CDR3 sequence reads: CASSLITENTEAFF. The CDR3, as DNA: TGCGCCAGCAGCCTCATCACGGAGAACACTGAAGCTTTCTTT.

The chain has TRBV4-3 and TRBJ1-1; 7 bases match TRBD1. Per germline, CDR1 LGHNA and CDR2 YSLEER. The CDR3 sequence is 15 residues long. Losses at the gene ends were 4 bases for V and 1 base for J; bases not matched to a gene: 6. DNA of the CDR3: TGCGCCAGCAGCCCTATGGGACAGCCGAACACTGAAGCTTTCTTT. This translates into CASSPMGQPNTEAFF.

This clone was detected a few times. The rearrangement links TRBV7-6 to TRBJ2-7, with 12 nucleotides matching TRBD2. The CDR3 is made up of 15 amino acids. V was pared by 5 bases and J by 0 bases, with 2 bases of the junction left unmatched. Germline loops: CDR1 SGHVS, CDR2 FNYEAQ. CDR3 DNA sequence: TGTGCCAGCAGCATGACTAGCGGGGGCTCCTACGAGCAGTACTTC. It encodes CASSMTSGGSYEQYF. The whole variable domain, filled in from reference TRBV7-6 and TRBJ2-7, reads GAGVSQSPRYKVTKRGQDVALRCDPISGHVSLYWYRQALGQGPEFLTYFNYEAQQDKSGLPNDRFSAERPEGSISTLTIQRTEQRDSAMYRCASSMTSGGSYEQYFGPGTRLTVT.

The chain carries TRBV4-1 and TRBJ1-3; D remains ambiguous. This CDR3 comprises 15 residues. CDR1 is MGHRA, CDR2 YSYEKL, per germline. V gave up 5 bases and J gave up 0 bases, with 11 bases separating them. The CDR3 region is CASSLSPASGNTIYF. The CDR3 DNA reads as TGCGCCAGCAGCTTATCCCCGGCCTCTGGAAACACCATATATTTT.

This clone came up a few times. The chain joins TRBV28 to TRBJ2-5; the match to TRBD2 covers 9 bases. V was pared by 8 bases and J by 6 bases, with 10 bases of the junction left unmatched. The CDR3 totals 14 residues. The germline CDR1 and CDR2 sequences are MDHEN and SYDVKM. CDR3 in DNA: TGTGCCAGCGTCAGCGGGGGGCCCGGAAAGACCCAGTACTTC. Protein: CASVSGGPGKTQYF.

The chain combines TRBV7-9 with TRBJ2-2, with a tentative D call TRBD2 (6 bases). V shed 5 bases and J shed 4 bases, with 14 bases lying between them. The V gene's germline CDR1 is SEHNR and CDR2 FQNEAQ (reference sequence). CDR3 length: 15 amino acids. The CDR3 loop reads CASSPREIGTGELFF. For the CDR3, the DNA is TGTGCCAGCAGCCCCCGGGAGATCGGCACCGGGGAGCTGTTTTTT.

There are a few counts of this clone. The chain combines TRBV25-1 with TRBJ1-6, with 7 bases matching TRBD1. Trimming at V came to 7 bases and at J to 5 bases, leaving 5 bases not matched to a gene. The CDR3 consists of 14 residues. Germline lookup yields CDR1 MGHDK and CDR2 SYGVNS. CDR3 sequence (DNA): TGTGCCAGCAAGTCGGGACAGAATAATTCACCCCTCCACTTT. Residues: CASKSGQNNSPLHF.

The chain uses TRBV18 and TRBJ1-5, with D possibly TRBD1 on 5 matching bases. The germline V gene has CDR1 KGHSH and CDR2 LQKENI. This CDR3 is 14 amino acids long. V was trimmed by 3 bases and J by 2 bases, leaving 8 bases between them. The CDR3 sequence: CASSPGRGNQPQHF. In nucleotides, the CDR3 is TGTGCCAGCTCACCCGGCAGGGGCAATCAGCCCCAGCATTTT.

This chain joins TRBV21-1 and TRBJ2-3; whether TRBD2, the table's D call, matches the DNA was not checked. TRBV21-1 is a recognized pseudogene. This CDR3 spans 19 amino acids. The CDR3 coding sequence is TGTGCCAGCAGCAAAGCGCTGAGGCTAGCGGGAGGCCCCCCAGATACGCAGTATTTT. Translation gives CASSKALRLAGGPPDTQYF.

The V and J genes are TRBV11-2 and TRBJ2-7; 7 bases are a match to TRBD2. V shed 2 bases and J 3 bases; nucleotides not matched to a gene: 4. Per the germline V gene, CDR1 is SGHAT and CDR2 is FQNNGV. This CDR3 region has 14 residues. As DNA, the CDR3 is TGTGCCAGCAGCTTAATCGGGGGGTTCTACGAGCAGTACTTC. Protein sequence: CASSLIGGFYEQYF.

The rearrangement uses TRBV13 and TRBJ2-1; 13 bases fit TRBD2. J was trimmed by 6 bases and V by 5 bases; bases with no gene match: 7. The CDR3 loop spans 16 amino acids. CDR1 PRHDT and CDR2 FYEKMQ come from the germline V gene (reference sequence). The CDR3: CASSRLLAGGGNEQFF. DNA of the CDR3: TGTGCCAGCAGCCGTCTACTAGCGGGAGGGGGCAATGAGCAGTTCTTC.

A single count supports this clone. The chain links TRBV14 to TRBJ2-7; no firm D call. This CDR3 comprises 13 residues. V gave up 4 bases and J gave up 0 bases, with 7 bases separating them. Germline V gene sequence: CDR1 SGHDN, CDR2 FVKESK. CDR3 DNA sequence: TGTGCCAGCAGCCTGGGGTACTCCTACGAGCAGTACTTC. It codes for CASSLGYSYEQYF.

This clone was detected only a few times. CDR3 nucleotide sequence: TGTGCCAGCAGTTCTACCCCGATCGGCTATGGCTACACCTTC. It is translated as CASSSTPIGYGYTF. J is TRBJ1-2 and V is TRBV28; D not resolved. The CDR3 spans 14 residues. Germline assignment: CDR1 MDHEN and CDR2 SYDVKM. The V gene lost 4 bases and the J gene lost 4 bases, with 13 bases spanning the gap.

This clone came up a few times. The gene calls are TRBV28 and TRBJ2-3, with 7 bases identical to TRBD1. The CDR3 sequence is 17 residues long. Trimming removed 3 bases from V and 5 bases from J; junction bases left unmatched: 14. Germline V gives CDR1 MDHEN, CDR2 SYDVKM. CDR3 coding DNA: TGTGCCAGCAGTTTTGAGATGACGGGGACAGCGATAGATACGCAGTATTTT. It translates to CASSFEMTGTAIDTQYF.

This chain links TRBV27 with TRBJ2-7; the D gene could be TRBD1 or TRBD2 (5 bases each). Trimming shortened V by 3 bases and J by 0 bases, and 9 bases separated the two germline ends. The CDR3 totals 14 residues. Germline values: CDR1 MNHEY, CDR2 SMNVEV (reference sequence). For the CDR3, the DNA is TGTGCCAGCAGTTTCGGGGCGGCCTCCTACGAGCAGTACTTC. Translated: CASSFGAASYEQYF.

This clone has more than one count but fewer than ten. V is TRBV7-8 and J is TRBJ2-4, with a weak D call TRBD2 (6 bases). Germline values: CDR1 SGHVS, CDR2 FQNEAQ. V lost 0 bases to trimming and J lost 4 bases, with 16 bases between them. The CDR3 covers 17 residues. CDR3 amino acids: CASSLALGQGGKNIQYF. In DNA form, the CDR3 reads TGTGCCAGCAGCTTAGCGCTTGGGCAGGGAGGTAAAAACATTCAGTACTTC.

This clone was counted a few times. The CDR3: CASGSESYNSPLHF. Written as DNA, the CDR3 is TGTGCCAGCGGGAGCGAGTCCTATAATTCACCCCTCCACTTT. The rearrangement joins TRBV28 to TRBJ1-6; D unclear. The V end lost 8 bases, the J end lost 1 base, and 9 bases lay between the germline ends. The germline CDR1 and CDR2 sequences are MDHEN and SYDVKM. The length of the CDR3 is 14 residues.

The chain employs TRBV28 and TRBJ2-3; 9 positions match TRBD2. Germline V gene data show CDR1 as MDHEN and CDR2 as SYDVKM. V lost 10 bases to trimming and J lost 8 bases; unmatched junction nucleotides: 10. The CDR3 totals 13 residues. The CDR3 reads CATLRGGSGTQYF. CDR3 in DNA: TGTGCCACCTTGCGGGGGGGGTCTGGTACGCAGTATTTT.

The gene calls are TRBV7-2 and TRBJ2-1; D is perhaps TRBD2 (7 bases). The CDR3 is made up of 15 amino acids. CDR1 and CDR2 (germline): SGHTA, FQGNSA. The V gene lost 5 bases and the J gene lost 6 bases, with 17 bases spanning the gap. CDR3 protein: CASSPPGGWGNEQFF. In DNA, the CDR3 is TGTGCCAGCAGCCCTCCGGGGGGCTGGGGCAATGAGCAGTTCTTC.

The chain uses TRBV19 and TRBJ2-3; D is undetermined. The V end was cut by 10 bases, the J end by 5 bases, with 25 bases between. Germline CDR1 reads LNHDA; CDR2 reads SQIVND (reference sequence). The CDR3 runs to 16 residues. DNA for the CDR3: TGTGCCACCTCTCAGTATCAGGCACAGTTGGGAGATACGCAGTATTTT. Translation gives CATSQYQAQLGDTQYF.

V usage is TRBV6-5 and J usage is TRBJ2-7, with no clear D. Trimming cost V 0 bases and J 0 bases, with 9 bases left between them. Germline CDR1 and CDR2: MNHEY and SVGAGI. This CDR3 has 15 residues. The CDR3 nucleotides read TGTGCCAGCAGTTACTCGTCTGGCTTCTCCTACGAGCAGTACTTC. It codes for CASSYSSGFSYEQYF.